These T cell receptor beta chains were read from a single sample in a study of identical twins. TCRdb independently ran MiXCR on the 5' RACE reads; one entry per CDR3 protein. Of 250,000 to 350,000 distinct CDR3 sequences in the sample, roughly 9% are singletons; the top ten hold roughly 7%. The same sample was also studied in work on yellow fever vaccine responses in identical twins.

The sample was CD8+ T cells sorted from blood. The receptor set was obtained from a young woman in good health. Both conserved end residues are part of each CDR3. Fields, in order: D gene, V gene, J gene, CDR3 protein. A D gene is named only where the DNA matches it firmly.

TRBD2	TRBV4-3	TRBJ2-7	CASSQDEAGFYEQYF
TRBD2	TRBV7-8	TRBJ2-7	CASSLVWGLSGTSDYEQYF
-	TRBV27	TRBJ2-1	CASRDQNENEQFF
-	TRBV6-2/TRBV6-3	TRBJ2-1	CASKYRSGAYNEQFF
-	TRBV4-3	TRBJ1-5	CASSQDPSQPQHF
-	TRBV11-2	TRBJ2-3	CATTPQGDTQYF
TRBD1	TRBV29-1	TRBJ1-1	CSVGGQGGTEAFF
TRBD2	TRBV28	TRBJ2-7	CASRRKREYHEQYF
-	TRBV4-3	TRBJ2-7	CASSPVRGAYEQYF
-	TRBV28	TRBJ2-6	CASSFRGSGANVLTF
TRBD2	TRBV7-2	TRBJ2-1	CASSSPGLGQFF
TRBD1	TRBV20-1	TRBJ2-3	CSAREGQGTETQYF
TRBD2	TRBV7-9	TRBJ2-1	CAIFVLAGYNEQFF
TRBD2	TRBV11-2	TRBJ2-5	CASSLEPAGGPGQETQYF
TRBD1	TRBV29-1	TRBJ2-7	CSVNTGGWGGEQYF
TRBD1	TRBV19	TRBJ2-2	CASSDRDRVTGELFF
-	TRBV4-2	TRBJ2-1	CASSRETTENPNEQFF
TRBD1	TRBV30	TRBJ2-7	CAWSGRDSPEVYEQYF
TRBD1	TRBV7-9	TRBJ1-2	CASSQGGGRGYTF
-	TRBV3-1	TRBJ2-5	CASSPTIEDQETQYF
TRBD1	TRBV12-5	TRBJ2-7	CASGLGTGGEQYF
-	TRBV29-1	TRBJ1-1	CSVVGGNTEAFF
-	TRBV7-9	TRBJ1-1	CASSLGVSEAFF
-	TRBV25-1	TRBJ1-4	CASSFDSSNEKLFF
TRBD1	TRBV6-4	TRBJ2-2	CASSAKGLDRENTGELFF
-	TRBV30	TRBJ2-7	CAWSPGLTYEQYF
-	TRBV20-1	TRBJ1-2	CSAPEGADYGYTF
-	TRBV4-1	TRBJ2-1	CASSHDNEQFF
-	TRBV7-9	TRBJ2-7	CASRTPRAPYEQYF
TRBD2	TRBV12-3/TRBV12-4	TRBJ2-1	CASSLSSGGAEVEQFF
-	TRBV5-1	TRBJ2-2	CASSPSRGGENTGELFF
-	TRBV6-5	TRBJ2-2	CASSYSIGRNTGELFF
TRBD1	TRBV9	TRBJ2-3	CASKLTGFEGDTQYF
-	TRBV11-2	TRBJ2-5	CASSSFPAADNHSQETQYF
TRBD2	TRBV15	TRBJ2-5	CATSRGWAGDHQETQYF
-	TRBV24-1	TRBJ2-7	CATRGSGSYEQYF
-	TRBV25-1	TRBJ2-1	CASSEYRASDKQFF
-	TRBV20-1	TRBJ2-3	CSARDFLTDTQYF
-	TRBV2	TRBJ1-4	CACCLARQDATNEKLFF
-	TRBV28	TRBJ2-1	CASSFKGGIRNEQFF
TRBD1	TRBV20-1	TRBJ2-7	CSARGTGDYEQYF
-	TRBV25-1	TRBJ2-2	CASSEEHFAGTNTGELFF
TRBD1	TRBV10-3	TRBJ1-5	CAIRDRGGQPQHF
TRBD2	TRBV14	TRBJ2-1	CASSQVGGAGYNEQFF
-	TRBV20-1	TRBJ2-3	CSATTPDPGGGTDTQYF